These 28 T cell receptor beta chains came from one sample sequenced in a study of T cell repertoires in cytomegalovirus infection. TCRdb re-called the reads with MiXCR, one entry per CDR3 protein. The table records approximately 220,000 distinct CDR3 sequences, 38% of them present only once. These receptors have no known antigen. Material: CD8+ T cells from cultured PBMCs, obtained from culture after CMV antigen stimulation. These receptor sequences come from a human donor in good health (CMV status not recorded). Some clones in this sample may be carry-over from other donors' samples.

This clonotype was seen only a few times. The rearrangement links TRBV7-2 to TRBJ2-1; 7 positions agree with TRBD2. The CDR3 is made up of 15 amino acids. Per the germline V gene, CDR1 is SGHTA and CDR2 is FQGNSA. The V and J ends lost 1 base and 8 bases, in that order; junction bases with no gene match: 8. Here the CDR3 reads CASSLDGSGVYEQFF. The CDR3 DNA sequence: TGTGCCAGCAGCTTAGACGGGAGCGGGGTATATGAGCAGTTCTTC.

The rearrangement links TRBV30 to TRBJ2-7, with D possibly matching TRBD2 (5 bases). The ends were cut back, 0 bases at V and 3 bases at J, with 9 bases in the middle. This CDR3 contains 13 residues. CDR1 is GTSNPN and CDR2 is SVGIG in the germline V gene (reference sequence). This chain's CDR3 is CAWSVSGGYEQYF. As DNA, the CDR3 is TGTGCCTGGAGTGTGAGCGGAGGCTACGAGCAGTACTTC.

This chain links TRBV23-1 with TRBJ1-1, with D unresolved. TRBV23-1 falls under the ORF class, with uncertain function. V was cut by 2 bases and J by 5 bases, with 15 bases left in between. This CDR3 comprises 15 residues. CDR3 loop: CASSQEGSGGTEAFF. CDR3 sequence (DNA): TGCGCCAGCAGTCAAGAAGGCTCGGGAGGAACTGAAGCTTTCTTT.

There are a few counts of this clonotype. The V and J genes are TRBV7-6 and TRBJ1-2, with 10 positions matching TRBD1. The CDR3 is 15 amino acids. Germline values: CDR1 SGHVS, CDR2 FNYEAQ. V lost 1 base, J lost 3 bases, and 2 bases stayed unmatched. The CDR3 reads CASSLETGGHYGYTF. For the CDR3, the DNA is TGTGCCAGCAGCTTAGAGACAGGGGGCCACTATGGCTACACCTTC.

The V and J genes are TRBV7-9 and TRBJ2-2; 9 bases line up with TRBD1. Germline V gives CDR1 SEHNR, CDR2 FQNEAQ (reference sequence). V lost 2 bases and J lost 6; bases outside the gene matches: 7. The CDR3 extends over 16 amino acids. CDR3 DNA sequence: TGTGCCAGCAGCTTACCTTGGACAGGGGAGGCCGGGGAGCTGTTTTTT. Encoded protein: CASSLPWTGEAGELFF.

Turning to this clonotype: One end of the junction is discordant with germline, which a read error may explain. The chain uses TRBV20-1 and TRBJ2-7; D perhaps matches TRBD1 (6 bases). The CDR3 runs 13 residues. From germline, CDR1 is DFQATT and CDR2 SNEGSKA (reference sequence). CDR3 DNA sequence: TGCAGTGCTAGAGCCGGGACACAGTACGAGCAGTCCTTC. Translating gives CSARAGTQYEQSF.

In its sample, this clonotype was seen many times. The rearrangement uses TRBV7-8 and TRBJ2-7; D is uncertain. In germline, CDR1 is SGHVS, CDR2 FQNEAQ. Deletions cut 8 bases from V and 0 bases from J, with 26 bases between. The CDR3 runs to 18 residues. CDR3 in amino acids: CASLTEKDGSLISYEQYF. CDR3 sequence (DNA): TGTGCCAGCCTCACTGAAAAGGACGGCTCCTTGATCTCCTACGAGCAGTACTTC. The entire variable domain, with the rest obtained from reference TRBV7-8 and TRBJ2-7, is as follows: GAGVSQSPRYKVAKRGQDVALRCDPISGHVSLFWYQQALGQGPEFLTYFQNEAQLDKSGLPSDRFFAERPEGSVSTLKIQRTQQEDSAVYLCASLTEKDGSLISYEQYFGPGTRLTVT.

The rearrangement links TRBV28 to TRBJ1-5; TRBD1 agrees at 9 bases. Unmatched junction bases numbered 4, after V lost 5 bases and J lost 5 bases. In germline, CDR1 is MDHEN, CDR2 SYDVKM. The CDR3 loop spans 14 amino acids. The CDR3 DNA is TGTGCCAGCAGTGCAAGGACAGGGGATCAGCCCCAGCATTTT. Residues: CASSARTGDQPQHF.

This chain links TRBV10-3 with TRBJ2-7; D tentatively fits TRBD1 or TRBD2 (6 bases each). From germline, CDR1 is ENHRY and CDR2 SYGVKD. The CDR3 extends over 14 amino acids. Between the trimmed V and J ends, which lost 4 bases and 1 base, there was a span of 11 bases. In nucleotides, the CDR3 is TGTGCCATCAGTGTAGGGGGGCAATCCTACGAGCAGTACTTC. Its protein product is CAISVGGQSYEQYF.

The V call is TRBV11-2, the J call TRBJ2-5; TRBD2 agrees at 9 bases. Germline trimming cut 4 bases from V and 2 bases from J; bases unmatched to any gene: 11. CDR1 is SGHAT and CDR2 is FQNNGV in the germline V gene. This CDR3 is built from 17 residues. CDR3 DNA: TGTGCCAGCAGCTCGGACCGGGTTAGCGGGGGACAAGAGACCCAGTACTTC. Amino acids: CASSSDRVSGGQETQYF. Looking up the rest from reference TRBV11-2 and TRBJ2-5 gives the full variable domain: EAGVAQSPRYKIIEKRQSVAFWCNPISGHATLYWYQQILGQGPKLLIQFQNNGVVDDSQLPKDRFSAERLKGVDSTLKIQPAKLEDSAVYLCASSSDRVSGGQETQYFGPGTRLLVL.

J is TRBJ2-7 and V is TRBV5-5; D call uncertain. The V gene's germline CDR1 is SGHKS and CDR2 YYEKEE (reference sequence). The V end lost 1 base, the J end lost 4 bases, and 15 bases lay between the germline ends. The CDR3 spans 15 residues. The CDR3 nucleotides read TGTGCCAGCAGCTTGAGTCGAAGTTTGTCATACGAGCAGTACTTC. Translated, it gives CASSLSRSLSYEQYF.

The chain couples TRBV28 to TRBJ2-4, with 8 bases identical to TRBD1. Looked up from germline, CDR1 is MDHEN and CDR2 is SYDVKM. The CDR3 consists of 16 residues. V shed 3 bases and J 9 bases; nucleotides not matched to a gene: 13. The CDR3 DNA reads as TGTGCCAGCAGTTTTACCCTCCCAACAGGGGGGAGCATTCAGTACTTC. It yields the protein CASSFTLPTGGSIQYF.

CDR3 in amino acids: CASKYRTSGMYYEQYF. The CDR3, as DNA: TGTGCCAGCAAATACCGGACTAGCGGGATGTACTACGAGCAGTACTTC. The rearrangement joins TRBV28 to TRBJ2-7; 12 nucleotides align to TRBD2. The CDR3 loop spans 16 amino acids. Germline V gene lookup returns CDR1 MDHEN and CDR2 SYDVKM. The trim removed 7 bases at V and 3 bases at J, leaving 10 bases unmatched. The whole variable domain, filled in from reference TRBV28 and TRBJ2-7, reads DVKVTQSSRYLVKRTGEKVFLECVQDMDHENMFWYRQDPGLGLRLIYFSYDVKMKEKGDIPEGYSVSREKKERFSLILESASTNQTSMYLCASKYRTSGMYYEQYFGPGTRLTVT.

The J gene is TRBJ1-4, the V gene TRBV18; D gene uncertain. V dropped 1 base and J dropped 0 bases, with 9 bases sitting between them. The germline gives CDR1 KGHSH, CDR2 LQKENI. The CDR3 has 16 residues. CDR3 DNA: TGTGCCAGCTCACCACGGACGGCTTCAACTAATGAAAAACTGTTTTTT. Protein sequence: CASSPRTASTNEKLFF.

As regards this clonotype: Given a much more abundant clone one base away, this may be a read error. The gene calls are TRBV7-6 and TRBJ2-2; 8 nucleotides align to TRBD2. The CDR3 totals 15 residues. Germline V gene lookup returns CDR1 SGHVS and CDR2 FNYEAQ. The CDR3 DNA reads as TGTGCCAGCAGCCCCGGCGGGAGGAACACCGAGGAGCTGTTTTTT. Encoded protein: CASSPGGRNTEELFF.

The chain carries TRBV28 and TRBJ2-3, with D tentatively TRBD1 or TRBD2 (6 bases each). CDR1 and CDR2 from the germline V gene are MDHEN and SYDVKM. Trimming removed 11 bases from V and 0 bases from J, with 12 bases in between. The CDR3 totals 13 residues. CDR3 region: CAGGGTSTDTQYF. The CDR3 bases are TGTGCCGGAGGGGGGACTAGCACAGATACGCAGTATTTT.

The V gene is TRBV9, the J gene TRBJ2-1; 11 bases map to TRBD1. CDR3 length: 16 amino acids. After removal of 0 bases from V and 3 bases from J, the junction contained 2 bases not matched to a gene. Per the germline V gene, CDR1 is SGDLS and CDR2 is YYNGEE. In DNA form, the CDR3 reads TGTGCCAGCAGCGTAGCCGGGACAGGGGGCTACAATGAGCAGTTCTTC. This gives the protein CASSVAGTGGYNEQFF.

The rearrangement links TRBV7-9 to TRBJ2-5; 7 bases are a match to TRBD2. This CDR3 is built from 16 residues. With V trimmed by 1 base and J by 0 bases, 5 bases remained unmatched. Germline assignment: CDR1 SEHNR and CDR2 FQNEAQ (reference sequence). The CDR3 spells CASSLGSGGDQETQYF. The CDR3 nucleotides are TGTGCCAGCAGCTTAGGCTCGGGGGGAGACCAAGAGACCCAGTACTTC.

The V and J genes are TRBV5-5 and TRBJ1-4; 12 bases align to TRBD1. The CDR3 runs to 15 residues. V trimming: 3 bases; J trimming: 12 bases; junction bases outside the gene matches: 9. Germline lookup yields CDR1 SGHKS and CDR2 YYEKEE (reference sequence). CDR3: CASSSRDRGRLELFF. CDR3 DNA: TGTGCCAGCAGCTCCCGGGACAGGGGGCGTTTAGAACTGTTTTTT.

In DNA, the CDR3 is TGTGCCAGTAAGACTAGCGGGAGCTACGAGCAGTACTTC. Translating it yields CASKTSGSYEQYF. V gene TRBV19 combines with J gene TRBJ2-7; 12 nucleotides agree with TRBD2. CDR1 and CDR2 from the germline V gene are LNHDA and SQIVND (reference sequence). CDR3 length equals 13 residues. J gave up 3 bases and V 7 bases, and 1 base lay outside the gene matches.

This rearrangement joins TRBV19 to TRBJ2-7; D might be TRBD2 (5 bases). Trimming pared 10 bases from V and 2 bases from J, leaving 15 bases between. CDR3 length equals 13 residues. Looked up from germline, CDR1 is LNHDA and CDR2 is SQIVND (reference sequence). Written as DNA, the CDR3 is TGTGCCACCCGGCAGCGGCTAGCCTACGAGCAGTACTTC. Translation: CATRQRLAYEQYF. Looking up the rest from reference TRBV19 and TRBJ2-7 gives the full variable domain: DGGITQSPKYLFRKEGQNVTLSCEQNLNHDAMYWYRQDPGQGLRLIYYSQIVNDFQKGDIAEGYSVSREKKESFPLTVTSAQKNPTAFYLCATRQRLAYEQYFGPGTRLTVT.

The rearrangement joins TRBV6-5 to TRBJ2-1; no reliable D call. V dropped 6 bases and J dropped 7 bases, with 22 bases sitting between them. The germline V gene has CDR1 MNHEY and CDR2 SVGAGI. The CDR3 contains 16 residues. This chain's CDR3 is CASSQGWRSLWNEQFF. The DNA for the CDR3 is TGTGCCAGCAGCCAAGGCTGGCGGTCCTTGTGGAATGAGCAGTTCTTC.

CDR3 DNA sequence: TGCAGTGCGGACAGGGGCGGAGGAGGCTACACCTTC. Translated, it gives CSADRGGGGYTF. This chain links TRBV20-1 with TRBJ1-2, with 9 bases matching TRBD1. This CDR3 has 12 amino acids. V lost 6 bases, J lost 8 bases, and 7 bases stayed unmatched. Per the germline V gene, CDR1 is DFQATT and CDR2 is SNEGSKA (reference sequence).

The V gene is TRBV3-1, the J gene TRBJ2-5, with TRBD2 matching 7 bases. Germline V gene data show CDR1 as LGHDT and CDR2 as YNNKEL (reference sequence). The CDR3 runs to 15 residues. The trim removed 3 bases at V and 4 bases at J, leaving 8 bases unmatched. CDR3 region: CASSHAATGGETQYF. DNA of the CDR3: TGTGCCAGCAGCCATGCAGCGACGGGGGGAGAGACCCAGTACTTC.

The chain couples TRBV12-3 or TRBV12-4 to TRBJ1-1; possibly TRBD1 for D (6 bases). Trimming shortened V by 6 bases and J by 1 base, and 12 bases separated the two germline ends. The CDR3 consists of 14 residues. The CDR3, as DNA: TGTGCCAGCAGCCGCTCGACAGGGAACACTGAAGCTTTCTTT. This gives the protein CASSRSTGNTEAFF.

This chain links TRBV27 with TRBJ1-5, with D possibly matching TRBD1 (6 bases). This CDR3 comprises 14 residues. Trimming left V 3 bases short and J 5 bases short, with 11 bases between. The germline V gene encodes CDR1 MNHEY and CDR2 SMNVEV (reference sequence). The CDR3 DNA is TGTGCCAGCAGTTTTTCCGAGGGGGATCAGCCCCAGCATTTT. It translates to CASSFSEGDQPQHF.

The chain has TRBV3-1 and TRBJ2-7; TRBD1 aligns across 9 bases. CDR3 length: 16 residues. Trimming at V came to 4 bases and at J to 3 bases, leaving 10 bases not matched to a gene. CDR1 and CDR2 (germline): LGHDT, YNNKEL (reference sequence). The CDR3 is CASSRAGTGSLYEQYF. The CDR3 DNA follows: TGTGCCAGCAGCCGGGCCGGGACAGGGTCTCTCTACGAGCAGTACTTC.

CDR3 nucleotides: TGTGCCAGCAGCTTGGGGGACCCTGAAGCTTTCTTT. Its protein product is CASSLGDPEAFF. The rearrangement joins TRBV7-4 to TRBJ1-1; weak D call: TRBD1 (5 bases). V lost 3 bases to trimming and J lost 6 bases, with 8 bases between them. The CDR3 has 12 residues. Germline V gene lookup returns CDR1 SGHVT and CDR2 SQSDAQ.